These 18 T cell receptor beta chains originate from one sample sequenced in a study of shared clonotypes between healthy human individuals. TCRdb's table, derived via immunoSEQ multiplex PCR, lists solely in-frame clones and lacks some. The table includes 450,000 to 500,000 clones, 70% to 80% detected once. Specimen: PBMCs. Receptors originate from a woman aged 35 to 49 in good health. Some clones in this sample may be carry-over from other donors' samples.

CDR3 loop: CASSKQGEGYGYTF. The CDR3 nucleotides read TGTGCCAGTAGTAAACAGGGAGAAGGCTATGGCTACACCTTC. The chain has TRBV19 and TRBJ1-2, with TRBD1 as a possible D gene (6 bases). This CDR3 has 14 amino acids. Germline V gives CDR1 LNHDA, CDR2 SQIVND (reference sequence). Trimming pared 4 bases from V and 4 bases from J, leaving 13 bases between.

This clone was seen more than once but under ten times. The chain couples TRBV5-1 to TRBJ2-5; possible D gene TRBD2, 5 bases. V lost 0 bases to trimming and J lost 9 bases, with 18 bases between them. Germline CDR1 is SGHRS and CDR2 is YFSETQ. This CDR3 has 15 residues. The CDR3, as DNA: TGCGCCAGCAGCTTGGCTGTCGACGGGGATGGGGCCCAGTACTTC. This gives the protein CASSLAVDGDGAQYF.

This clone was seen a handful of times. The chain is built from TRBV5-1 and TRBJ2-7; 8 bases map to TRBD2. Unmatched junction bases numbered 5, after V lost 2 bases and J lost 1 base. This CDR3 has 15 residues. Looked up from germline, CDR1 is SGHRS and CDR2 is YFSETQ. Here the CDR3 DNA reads TGCGCCAGCAGCTTAGGTAGCGGGATTTCCTACGAGCAGTACTTC. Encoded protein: CASSLGSGISYEQYF.

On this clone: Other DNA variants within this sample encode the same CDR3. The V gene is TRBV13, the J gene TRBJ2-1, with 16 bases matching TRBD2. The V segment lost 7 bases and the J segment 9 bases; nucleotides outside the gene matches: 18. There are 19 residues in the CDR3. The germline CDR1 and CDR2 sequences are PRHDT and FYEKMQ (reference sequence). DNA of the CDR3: TGTGCCAGCAAATCCTCGGGACTAGCGGGAGGGCCGATGGTCCCTGAGCAGTTCTTC. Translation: CASKSSGLAGGPMVPEQFF. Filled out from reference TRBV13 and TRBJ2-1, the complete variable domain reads AAGVIQSPRHLIKEKRETATLKCYPIPRHDTVYWYQQGPGQDPQFLISFYEKMQSDKGSIPDRFSAQQFSDYHSELNMSSLELGDSALYFCASKSSGLAGGPMVPEQFFGPGTRLTVL.

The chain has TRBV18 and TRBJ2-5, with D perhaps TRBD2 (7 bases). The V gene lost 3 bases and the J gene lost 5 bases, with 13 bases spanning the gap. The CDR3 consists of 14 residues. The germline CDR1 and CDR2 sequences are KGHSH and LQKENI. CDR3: CASSPTGGEETQYF. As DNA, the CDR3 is TGTGCCAGCTCACCGACGGGGGGCGAGGAGACCCAGTACTTC.

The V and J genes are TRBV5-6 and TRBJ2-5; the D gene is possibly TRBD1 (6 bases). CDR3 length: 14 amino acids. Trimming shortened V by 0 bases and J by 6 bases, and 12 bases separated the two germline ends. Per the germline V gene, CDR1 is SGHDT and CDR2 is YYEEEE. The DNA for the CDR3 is TGTGCCAGCAGCTTGGAAGGGGGTTCAAAGACCCAGTACTTC. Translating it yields CASSLEGGSKTQYF.

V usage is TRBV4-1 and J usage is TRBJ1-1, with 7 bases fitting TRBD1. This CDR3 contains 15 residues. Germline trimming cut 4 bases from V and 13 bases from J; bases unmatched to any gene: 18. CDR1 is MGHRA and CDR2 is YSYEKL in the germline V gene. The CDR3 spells CASSPPYPQGVWGFF. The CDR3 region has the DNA TGCGCCAGCAGCCCGCCATACCCTCAGGGGGTTTGGGGTTTCTTT.

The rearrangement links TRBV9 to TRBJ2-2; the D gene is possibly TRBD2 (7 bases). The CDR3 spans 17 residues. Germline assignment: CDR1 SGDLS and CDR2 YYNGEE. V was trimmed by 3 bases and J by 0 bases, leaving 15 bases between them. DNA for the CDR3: TGTGCCAGCAGCGCCTCTAGGGGGGGTTCGAACACCGGGGAGCTGTTTTTT. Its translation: CASSASRGGSNTGELFF.

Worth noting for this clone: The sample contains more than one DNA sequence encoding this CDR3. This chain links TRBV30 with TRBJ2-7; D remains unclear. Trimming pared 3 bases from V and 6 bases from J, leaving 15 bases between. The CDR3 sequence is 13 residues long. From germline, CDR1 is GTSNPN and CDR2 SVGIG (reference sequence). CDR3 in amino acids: CAWSPLGSGEQYF. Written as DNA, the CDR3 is TGTGCCTGGAGCCCCCTAGGTAGTGGCGAGCAGTACTTC.

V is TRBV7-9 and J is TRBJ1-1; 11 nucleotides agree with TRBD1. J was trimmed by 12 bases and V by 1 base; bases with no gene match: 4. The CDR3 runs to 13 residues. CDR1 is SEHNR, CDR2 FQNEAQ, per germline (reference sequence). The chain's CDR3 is CASSLGDRGETFF. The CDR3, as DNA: TGTGCCAGCAGCTTAGGGGACAGGGGGGAGACTTTCTTT.

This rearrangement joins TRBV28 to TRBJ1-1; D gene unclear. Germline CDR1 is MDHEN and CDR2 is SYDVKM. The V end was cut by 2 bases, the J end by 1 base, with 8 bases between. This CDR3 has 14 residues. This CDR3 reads CASSLGGPNTEAFF. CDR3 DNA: TGTGCCAGCAGTTTAGGCGGACCGAACACTGAAGCTTTCTTT.

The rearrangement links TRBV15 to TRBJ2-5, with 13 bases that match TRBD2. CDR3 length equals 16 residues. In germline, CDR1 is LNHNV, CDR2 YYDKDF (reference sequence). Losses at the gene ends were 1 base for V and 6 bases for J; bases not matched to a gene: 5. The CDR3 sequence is CATSRVLAGGPKTQYF. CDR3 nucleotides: TGTGCCACCAGCAGAGTACTAGCGGGAGGGCCGAAGACCCAGTACTTC.

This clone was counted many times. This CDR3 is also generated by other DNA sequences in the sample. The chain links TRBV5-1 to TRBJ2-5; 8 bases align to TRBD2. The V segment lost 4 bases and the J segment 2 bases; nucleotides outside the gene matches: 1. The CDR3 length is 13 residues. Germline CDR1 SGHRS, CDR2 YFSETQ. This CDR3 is CASSTGGQETQYF. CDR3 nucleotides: TGCGCCAGCAGCACGGGAGGGCAAGAGACCCAGTACTTC.

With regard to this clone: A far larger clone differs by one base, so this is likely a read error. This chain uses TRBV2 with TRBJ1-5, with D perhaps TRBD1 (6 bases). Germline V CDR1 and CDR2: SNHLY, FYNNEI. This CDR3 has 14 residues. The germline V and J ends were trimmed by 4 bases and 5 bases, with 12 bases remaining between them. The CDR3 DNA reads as TGTGCCAGCAGTGGATTGGACAGCGATCAGCCCCAGCATTTT. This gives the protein CASSGLDSDQPQHF.

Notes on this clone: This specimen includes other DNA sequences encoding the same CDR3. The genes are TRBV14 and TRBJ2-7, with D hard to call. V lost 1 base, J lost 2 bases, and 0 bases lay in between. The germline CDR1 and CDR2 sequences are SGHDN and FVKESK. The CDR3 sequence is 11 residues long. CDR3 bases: TGTGCCAGCAGCCAAGCCTACGAGCAGTACTTC. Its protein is CASSQAYEQYF. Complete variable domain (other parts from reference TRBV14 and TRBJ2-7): EAGVTQFPSHSVIEKGQTVTLRCDPISGHDNLYWYRRVMGKEIKFLLHFVKESKQDESGMPNNRFLAERTGGTYSTLKVQPAELEDSGVYFCASSQAYEQYFGPGTRLTVT.

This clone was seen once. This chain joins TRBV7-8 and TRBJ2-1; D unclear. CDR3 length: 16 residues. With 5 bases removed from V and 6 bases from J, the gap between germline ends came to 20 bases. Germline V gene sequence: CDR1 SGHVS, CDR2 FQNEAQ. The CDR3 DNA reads TGTGCCAGCAGCCCCCGACAAGAATCAGGCGGCAATGAGCAGTTCTTC. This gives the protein CASSPRQESGGNEQFF.

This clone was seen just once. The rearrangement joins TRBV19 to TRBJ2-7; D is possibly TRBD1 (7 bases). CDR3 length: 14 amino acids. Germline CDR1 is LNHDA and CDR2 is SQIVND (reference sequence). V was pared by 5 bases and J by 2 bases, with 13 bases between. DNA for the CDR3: TGTGCCAGTAGTTACAGGGGAGGACCCTACGAGCAGTACTTC. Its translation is CASSYRGGPYEQYF.

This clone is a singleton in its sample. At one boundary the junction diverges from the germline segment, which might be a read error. Here the CDR3 DNA reads TGTGCTAGCAGCTTAGACGGGACGGGGACCCAGTACTTC. Amino acids: CASSLDGTGTQYF. The chain couples TRBV7-7 to TRBJ2-5; either TRBD1 or TRBD2 may fit D (5 bases each). The CDR3 runs to 13 residues. Per the germline V gene, CDR1 is SSHAT and CDR2 is FNYEAQ (reference sequence).